This T cell receptor (beta chain) derives from a study of beta chain features in type 1 diabetes. Expressed TCRB transcripts were sequenced because the entire RNA isolate underwent reverse transcription. Measured with immunoSEQ multiplex PCR; TCRdb has only the in-frame clones, and not every one. The data contain around 300,000 clones, 14% of them seen just once; the ten biggest clones take up approximately 7%. The CDR3 is made up of 14 amino acids. Germline CDR1 reads SGHRS; CDR2 reads YFSETQ. V lost 3 bases, J lost 4 bases, and 11 bases lay in between. The source of this sequence is a young man in good health. The material sequenced was central memory CD4+ T cells from blood. This chain connects TRBV5-1 to TRBJ2-1, with a weak D call TRBD1 (5 bases). CDR3 in amino acids: CASSSDSLYNEQFF. The CDR3 coding sequence is TGCGCCAGCAGCTCAGACAGCTTATACAATGAGCAGTTCTTC.